The rows below give T cell receptor beta chains drawn from one sample of a study of chemoradiotherapy in HPV16-positive cancers. Data came from immunoSEQ multiplex PCR; TCRdb stores just in-frame clones and leaves some out. The data hold around 2,500 clones, with roughly nine tenths observed a single time. The sample consisted of tumor tissue, taken from a patient who underwent chemoradiotherapy. Receptors were obtained from a human donor with HPV-associated anogenital cancer. Both conserved end residues are part of each CDR3. The D gene is left open where the match is weak. Clone size is not always given. Where it is, it says once, few, many or a class for expanded clones.

TRBV9	TRBJ1-2	-	-	CASSAEVNPTDYGYTF	TGTGCCAGCAGTGCCGAGGTGAACCCGACAGACTATGGCTACACCTTC
TRBV10-1	TRBJ1-1	-	-	CASSRERGTEAFF	TGCGCCAGCTCGCGGGAAAGGGGGACTGAAGCTTTCTTT
TRBV5-1	TRBJ2-3	-	TRBD2	CASSLLAGEDTQYF	TGCGCCAGCAGCTTACTAGCGGGGGAAGATACGCAGTATTTT
TRBV5-1	TRBJ2-5	once	-	CASSLDRQQETQYF	TGCGCCAGCAGCTTGGACAGACAGCAAGAGACCCAGTACTTC
TRBV28	TRBJ2-3	-	-	CASSYPQDTQYF	TGTGCCAGCAGTTATCCGCAGGATACGCAGTATTTT
TRBV30	TRBJ1-1	-	-	CAWSSREGDTEAFF	TGTGCCTGGAGCAGCAGGGAGGGGGACACTGAAGCTTTCTTT
TRBV9	TRBJ1-5	-	-	CASSVTNQPQHF	TGTGCCAGCAGCGTAACGAATCAGCCCCAGCATTTT
TRBV29-1	TRBJ1-2	-	-	CSVESEEGDYGYTF	TGCAGCGTTGAAAGTGAGGAGGGGGACTATGGCTACACCTTC
TRBV30	TRBJ2-3	-	TRBD2	CACPPGSGGSDTQYF	TGTGCCTGTCCTCCCGGTAGCGGGGGATCAGATACGCAGTATTTT
TRBV6-6	TRBJ2-7	-	TRBD2	CASSDRGGRDEQYF	TGTGCCAGCAGTGATCGGGGGGGCAGGGACGAGCAGTACTTC
TRBV10-2	TRBJ2-1	-	-	CASSESRTNNEQFF	TGCGCCAGCAGTGAGTCGCGGACCAACAATGAGCAGTTCTTC
TRBV28	TRBJ1-6	-	-	CASRNRDTGSPLHF	TGTGCCAGCAGGAACCGGGACACGGGTTCACCCCTCCACTTT
TRBV19	TRBJ2-3	-	TRBD1	CASTAGTGVTDTQYF	TGTGCCAGTACCGCCGGGACAGGGGTAACAGATACGCAGTATTTT
TRBV5-1	TRBJ1-1	once	TRBD1	CASSPQGVNTEAFF	TGCGCCAGCAGTCCGCAGGGGGTGAACACTGAAGCTTTCTTT
TRBV5-1	TRBJ2-5	-	-	CASSLAGDPRQETQYF	TGCGCCAGCAGCTTGGCCGGAGATCCTCGTCAAGAGACCCAGTACTTC
TRBV6-1	TRBJ1-4	-	-	CASSDGQGSEKLFF	TGTGCCAGCAGTGACGGGCAGGGAAGCGAAAAACTGTTTTTT
TRBV6-5	TRBJ1-2	-	-	CASSYSTGGLGYGYTF	TGTGCCAGCAGTTATAGTACCGGGGGGCTCGGCTATGGCTACACCTTC
TRBV5-1	TRBJ2-3	-	TRBD2	CASSLGLAGGSTDTQYF	TGCGCCAGCAGCTTGGGGCTAGCGGGGGGGAGCACAGATACGCAGTATTTT
TRBV10-3	TRBJ2-1	-	TRBD1	CATTDRGLLNEQFF	TGTGCCACGACGGACAGGGGGCTTTTAAATGAGCAGTTCTTC
TRBV2	TRBJ2-7	-	-	CASALTYEQYF	TGTGCCAGCGCGCTTACCTACGAGCAGTACTTC
TRBV10-3	TRBJ1-2	-	-	CAISESGGYKGYTF	TGTGCCATCAGTGAGTCGGGAGGGTACAAGGGCTACACCTTC
TRBV5-1	TRBJ2-5	-	-	CASSLVPDLRETQYF	TGCGCCAGCAGCTTGGTACCCGACCTAAGGGAGACCCAGTACTTC
TRBV15	TRBJ2-6	few	TRBD2	CATSGTGGGGANVLTF	TGTGCCACCAGCGGTACGGGGGGTGGTGGGGCCAACGTCCTGACTTTC
TRBV5-8	TRBJ1-4	-	-	CASSLAGFIEKLFF	TGTGCCAGCAGCCTAGCCGGGTTTATTGAAAAACTGTTTTTT
TRBV6-5	TRBJ1-5	-	-	CASGRGDVQPQHF	TGTGCCAGCGGGAGAGGGGATGTACAGCCCCAGCATTTT
TRBV9	TRBJ1-1	-	-	CASSAPQETNTEAFF	TGTGCCAGCAGCGCGCCACAGGAAACGAACACTGAAGCTTTCTTT
TRBV13	TRBJ1-1	-	-	CASGETNTEAFF	TGTGCCAGTGGGGAGACAAACACTGAAGCTTTCTTT
TRBV30	TRBJ2-7	-	-	CAWSAGVTYEQYF	TGTGCCTGGAGTGCTGGAGTTACCTACGAGCAGTACTTC
TRBV5-4	TRBJ2-3	-	-	CASSQGRDTDTQYF	TGTGCCAGCAGCCAAGGGCGGGACACAGATACGCAGTATTTT
TRBV19	TRBJ1-1	few	-	CASRFRNTEAFF	TGTGCCAGTAGGTTCAGGAACACTGAAGCTTTCTTT
TRBV7-8	TRBJ1-6	-	-	CASRVRGTNSPLHF	TGTGCCAGCAGGGTGCGGGGGACTAATTCACCCCTCCACTTT
TRBV23-1	TRBJ2-7	-	-	CASGRQASYEQYF	TGCGCCAGCGGGAGGCAGGCGTCCTACGAGCAGTACTTC